This T cell receptor beta chain was identified during a study of cytomegalovirus exposure and HLA in healthy donors (dated by TCRdb to the late 2010s). Broadly, across the study: According to a later analysis, one platform produced both the 120 validation repertoires and the roughly 640 repertoires of the first cohort. The study aimed to test whether cataloging public T cell receptors could reveal signatures of past pathogen exposure. Besides the first cohort of roughly 640 subjects, a separate validation cohort made up of 120 or so different subjects was used. To predict cytomegalovirus infection status, the study brought together high-throughput TCR immunosequencing, statistical association of individual TCRs with disease status, and machine learning. Overall study results and their limits: Subsequent analysis determined that TCRs grouped into clusters in the first cohort also showed a tendency toward co-occurrence across the approximately 110 validation repertoires, and about 93% of cluster scores exceeded 0. The authors suggested that the approach could potentially be extended to other disease states and immunological phenotypes. A later analysis had no HLA typing for the validation cohort, so co-occurrence there was scored across all 120 or so repertoires. In vitro tests confirmed that three of the cytomegalovirus-associated TCR beta chains recognize cytomegalovirus antigens. A total of fewer than 200 TCR beta chains were listed by the study as associated with cytomegalovirus. The classifier was reported to diagnose cytomegalovirus status with high specificity and sensitivity in both the original cohort and the validation cohort. While some public TCRs were present in many individuals, most TCR sequences turned up only very rarely across donors.

This clone was seen more than once but under ten times. The antigen it recognizes is unknown. Base qualities are not recorded, but no much larger clone differs from it by a single base. Libraries came from the immunoSEQ multiplex PCR assay. The published analysis was carried out like this. To diagnose cytomegalovirus status from the catalog of TCR beta chain sequences, a statistical classification framework was built. TCRdb limited this immuneACCESS table to in-frame rearrangements with V and J called. A share of clones is missing; checked studies link under half to unresolved V genes, and the rest is unexplained. V and J calls and clone size are given by that table; D and trimming were obtained from the DNA. The sample has around 150,000 clones on record, approximately 81% of them singletons. The leading ten clones occupy more than 8.5% of the sample. CDR3 length: 14 amino acids, cysteine to phenylalanine. Only the CDR3 DNA stays, 42 bases, in frame from base 1. CDR1 and CDR2 were assigned from the germline V gene as MDHEN and SYDVKM. V trim: 4 bases; J trim: 8 bases; unmatched bases: 3.

The donors were included in the validation cohort of roughly 130 subjects, a group kept apart from the roughly 670-subject first cohort. The chain links TRBV28 with TRBJ1-6, with 9 bases aligning to TRBD1. The specimen was PBMCs. The receptor was isolated from a man aged 30-40 years in good health and CMV-seropositive. The sequenced DNA is TGTGCCAGCAGTTCCGGACAGGGGTATTCACCCCTCCACTTT. It codes for CASSSGQGYSPLHF. Joined to the reference TRBV28 and TRBJ1-6 proteins, this CDR3 gives the full variable domain: DVKVTQSSRYLVKRTGEKVFLECVQDMDHENMFWYRQDPGLGLRLIYFSYDVKMKEKGDIPEGYSVSREKKERFSLILESASTNQTSMYLCASSSGQGYSPLHFGNGTRLTVT.